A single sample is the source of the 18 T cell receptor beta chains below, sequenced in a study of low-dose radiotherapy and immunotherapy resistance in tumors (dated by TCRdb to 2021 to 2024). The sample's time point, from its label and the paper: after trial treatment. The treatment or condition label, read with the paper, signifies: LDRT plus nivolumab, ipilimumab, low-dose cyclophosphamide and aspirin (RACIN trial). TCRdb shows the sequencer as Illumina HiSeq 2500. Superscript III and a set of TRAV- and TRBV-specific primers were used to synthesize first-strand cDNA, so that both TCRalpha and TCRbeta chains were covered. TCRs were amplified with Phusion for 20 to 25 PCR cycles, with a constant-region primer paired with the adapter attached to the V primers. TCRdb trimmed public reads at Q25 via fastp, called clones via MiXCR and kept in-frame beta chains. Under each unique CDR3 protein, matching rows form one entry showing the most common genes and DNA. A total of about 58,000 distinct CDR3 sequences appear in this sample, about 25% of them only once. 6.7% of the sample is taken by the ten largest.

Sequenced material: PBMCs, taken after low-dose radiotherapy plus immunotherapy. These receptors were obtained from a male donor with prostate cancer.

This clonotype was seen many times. The CDR3 loop reads CASSNRAGYTF. CDR3 DNA sequence: TGTGCCAGCAGTAACAGGGCCGGCTACACCTTC. The J gene is TRBJ1-2, the V gene TRBV5-6; TRBD1 might be the D (6 bases). The CDR3 has 11 amino acids. CDR1 SGHDT and CDR2 YYEEEE come from the germline V gene. The germline V and J ends were trimmed by 5 bases and 8 bases, with 10 bases remaining between them.

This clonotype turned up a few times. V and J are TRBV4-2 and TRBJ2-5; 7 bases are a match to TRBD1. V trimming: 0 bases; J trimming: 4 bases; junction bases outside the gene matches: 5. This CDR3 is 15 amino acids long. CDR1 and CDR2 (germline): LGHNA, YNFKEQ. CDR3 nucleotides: TGTGCCAGCAGCCAAGATCTTCAGGGGGTAGAGACCCAGTACTTC. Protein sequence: CASSQDLQGVETQYF.

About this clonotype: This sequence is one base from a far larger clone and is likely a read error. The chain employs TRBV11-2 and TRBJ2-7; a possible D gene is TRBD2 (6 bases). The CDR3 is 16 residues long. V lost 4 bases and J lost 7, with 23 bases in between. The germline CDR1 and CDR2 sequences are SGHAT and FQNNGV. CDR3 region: CASSSTPSGPNNEQYF. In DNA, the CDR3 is TGTGCCAGCAGCTCTACCCCAAGCGGGCCCAACAATGAGCAGTACTTC.

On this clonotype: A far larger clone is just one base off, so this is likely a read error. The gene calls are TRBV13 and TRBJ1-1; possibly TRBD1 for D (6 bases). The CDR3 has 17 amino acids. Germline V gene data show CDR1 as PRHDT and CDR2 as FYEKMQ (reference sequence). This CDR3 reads CASSSPRDKRTNTGAFF. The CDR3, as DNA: TGTGCCAGCAGCTCCCCCCGGGACAAACGAACGAACACTGGAGCTTTCTTT.

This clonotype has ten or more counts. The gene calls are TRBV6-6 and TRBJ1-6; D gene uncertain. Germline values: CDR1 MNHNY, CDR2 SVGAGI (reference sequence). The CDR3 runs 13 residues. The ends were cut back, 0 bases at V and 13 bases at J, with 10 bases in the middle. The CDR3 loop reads CASSYSKLSPLHF. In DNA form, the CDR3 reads TGTGCCAGCAGTTACTCGAAGCTTTCTCCCCTCCACTTT.

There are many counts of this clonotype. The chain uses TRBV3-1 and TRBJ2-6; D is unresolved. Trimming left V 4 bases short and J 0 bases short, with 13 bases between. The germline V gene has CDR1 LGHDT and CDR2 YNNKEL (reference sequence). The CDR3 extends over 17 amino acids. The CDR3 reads CASSPWVLASGANVLTF. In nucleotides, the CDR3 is TGTGCCAGCAGCCCATGGGTGCTGGCCTCTGGGGCCAACGTCCTGACTTTC. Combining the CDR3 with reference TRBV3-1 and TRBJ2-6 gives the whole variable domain DTAVSQTPKYLVTQMGNDKSIKCEQNLGHDTMYWYKQDSKKFLKIMFSYNNKELIINETVPNRFSPKSPDKAHLNLHINSLELGDSAVYFCASSPWVLASGANVLTFGAGSRLTVL.

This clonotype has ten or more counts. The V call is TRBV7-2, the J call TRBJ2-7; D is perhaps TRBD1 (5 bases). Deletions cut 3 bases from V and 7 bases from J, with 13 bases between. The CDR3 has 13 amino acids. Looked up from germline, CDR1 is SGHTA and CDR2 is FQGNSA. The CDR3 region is CASSLVQAGEQYF. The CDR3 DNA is TGTGCCAGCAGCTTGGTGCAGGCAGGGGAGCAGTACTTC.

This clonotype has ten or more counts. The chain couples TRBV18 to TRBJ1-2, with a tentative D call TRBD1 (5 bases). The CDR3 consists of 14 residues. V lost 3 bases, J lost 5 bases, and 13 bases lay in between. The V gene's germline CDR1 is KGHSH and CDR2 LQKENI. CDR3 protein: CASSPGQGLYGYTF. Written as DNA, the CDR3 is TGTGCCAGCTCACCTGGCCAGGGATTATATGGCTACACCTTC. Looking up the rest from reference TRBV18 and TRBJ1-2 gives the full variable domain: NAGVMQNPRHLVRRRGQEARLRCSPMKGHSHVYWYRQLPEEGLKFMVYLQKENIIDESGMPKERFSAEFPKEGPSILRIQQVVRGDSAAYFCASSPGQGLYGYTFGSGTRLTVV.

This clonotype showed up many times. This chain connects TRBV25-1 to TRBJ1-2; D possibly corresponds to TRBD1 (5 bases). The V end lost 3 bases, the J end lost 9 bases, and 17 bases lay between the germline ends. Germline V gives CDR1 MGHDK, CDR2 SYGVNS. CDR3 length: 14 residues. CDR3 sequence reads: CASSDQGPVFSYTF. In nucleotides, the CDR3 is TGTGCCAGCAGTGATCAGGGCCCCGTTTTCAGCTACACCTTC.

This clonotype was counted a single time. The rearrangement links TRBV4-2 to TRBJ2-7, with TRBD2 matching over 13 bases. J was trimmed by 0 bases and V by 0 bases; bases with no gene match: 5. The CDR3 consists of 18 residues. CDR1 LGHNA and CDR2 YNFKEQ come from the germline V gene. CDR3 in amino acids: CASSQETSGGPFSYEQYF. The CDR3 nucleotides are TGTGCCAGCAGCCAAGAGACTAGCGGGGGGCCCTTCTCCTACGAGCAGTACTTC.

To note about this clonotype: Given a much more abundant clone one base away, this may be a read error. CDR3 nucleotide sequence: TGTGCCAGCAGCTTAAGAGGGGGGATAGCGGGCGCCTCACAAGAGACCCAGTTCTTC. Protein: CASSLRGGIAGASQETQFF. This chain uses TRBV11-1 with TRBJ2-1; weak D call: TRBD2 (7 bases). V dropped 2 bases and J dropped 13 bases, with 33 bases sitting between them. The CDR3 length is 19 residues. Germline V lookup: CDR1 SGHAT, CDR2 FQDESV (reference sequence).

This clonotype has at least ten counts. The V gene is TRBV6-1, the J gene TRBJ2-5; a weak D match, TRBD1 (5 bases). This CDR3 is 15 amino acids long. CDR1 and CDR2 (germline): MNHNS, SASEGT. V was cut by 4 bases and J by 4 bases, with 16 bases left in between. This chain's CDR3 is CASSVSRGIRETQYF. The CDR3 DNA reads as TGTGCCAGCAGTGTCTCTAGGGGAATTCGAGAGACCCAGTACTTC.

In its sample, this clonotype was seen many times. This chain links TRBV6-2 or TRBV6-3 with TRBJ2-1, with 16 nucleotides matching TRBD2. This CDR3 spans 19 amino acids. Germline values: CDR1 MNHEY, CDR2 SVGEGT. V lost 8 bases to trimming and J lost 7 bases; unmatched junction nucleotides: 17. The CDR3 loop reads CASVSPPGLAGGQVNEQFF. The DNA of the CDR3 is TGTGCCAGCGTATCCCCGCCGGGACTAGCGGGGGGGCAGGTGAATGAGCAGTTCTTC.

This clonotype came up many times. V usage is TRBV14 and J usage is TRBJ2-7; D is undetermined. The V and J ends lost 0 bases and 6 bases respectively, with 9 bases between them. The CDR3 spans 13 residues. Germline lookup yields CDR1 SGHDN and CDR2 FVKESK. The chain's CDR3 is CASSQDPAPEQYF. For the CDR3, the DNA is TGTGCCAGCAGCCAAGATCCCGCACCCGAGCAGTACTTC. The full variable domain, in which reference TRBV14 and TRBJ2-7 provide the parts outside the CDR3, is EAGVTQFPSHSVIEKGQTVTLRCDPISGHDNLYWYRRVMGKEIKFLLHFVKESKQDESGMPNNRFLAERTGGTYSTLKVQPAELEDSGVYFCASSQDPAPEQYFGPGTRLTVT.

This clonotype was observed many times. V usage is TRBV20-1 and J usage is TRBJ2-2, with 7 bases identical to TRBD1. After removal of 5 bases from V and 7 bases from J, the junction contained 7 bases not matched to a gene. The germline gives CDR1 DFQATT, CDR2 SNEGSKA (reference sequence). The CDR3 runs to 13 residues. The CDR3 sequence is CSAAQGSVGELFF. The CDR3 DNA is TGCAGTGCTGCACAGGGGAGTGTCGGGGAGCTGTTTTTT.

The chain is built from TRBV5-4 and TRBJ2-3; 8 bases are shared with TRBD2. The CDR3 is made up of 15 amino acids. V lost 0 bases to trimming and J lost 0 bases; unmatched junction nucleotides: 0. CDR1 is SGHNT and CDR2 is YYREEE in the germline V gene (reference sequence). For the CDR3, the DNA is TGTGCCAGCAGCTTGGAGCGGGGGAGCACAGATACGCAGTATTTT. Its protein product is CASSLERGSTDTQYF.

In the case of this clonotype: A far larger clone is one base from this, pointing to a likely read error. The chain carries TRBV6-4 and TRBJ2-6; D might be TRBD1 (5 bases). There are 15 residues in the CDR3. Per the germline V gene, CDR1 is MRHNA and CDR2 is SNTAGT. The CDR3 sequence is CASSYVGRGANALTF. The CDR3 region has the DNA TGTGCCAGCAGTTACGTAGGCCGTGGGGCCAACGCCCTGACTTTC.

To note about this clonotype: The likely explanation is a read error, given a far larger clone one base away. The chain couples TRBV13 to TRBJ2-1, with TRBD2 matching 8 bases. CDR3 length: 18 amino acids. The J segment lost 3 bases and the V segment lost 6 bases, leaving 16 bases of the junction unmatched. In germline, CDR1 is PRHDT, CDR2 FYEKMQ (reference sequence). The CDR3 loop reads CASSETSAKIFSYNEQFF. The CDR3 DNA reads TGTGCCAGCAGTGAGACTAGCGCCAAAATATTTAGCTACAATGAGCAGTTCTTC.